Included here is one T cell receptor (beta chain) sequence, with context. Its target antigen remains unknown. The record has no base qualities; no much larger clone is one base away. Using the deep immunoSEQ assay, TCR CDR3 regions were amplified from genomic DNA by multiplex PCR. Extracted genomic DNA from each cell subset was spread evenly across all wells of several immunoSEQ 96-well plates, with each plate serving as a replicate. For sorted subsets, around 200 ng genomic DNA, equal to tens of thousands of T cell genomes, was loaded into each replicate PCR. The purified libraries were quantified using a Qubit 3.0 fluorometer, sized with a Bioanalyzer 2100, and then quantified again using the KAPA Library Quantification kit. A separate single-read 150-cycle Illumina NextSeq 550 flow cell was used to sequence each immunoSEQ 96-well plate. The paper's data handling went like this. Because the immunoSEQ output held only junctional sequences and lacked quality scores, the filtering could not match the filtering applied to full-length reads. Sequences were annotated with PyIR, a Python wrapper for IgBLAST v1.9, using IMGT germline references to assign V/J genes and CDR3. Reads were filtered out if the reads had weak V/J assignments (E-value above 1e-6), no CDR3, stop codons, out-of-frame junctions, or ambiguous translated residues. V3J clonotypes were defined as sequences sharing an identical inferred V gene, J gene, and CDR3 amino acid sequence. Percentage overlap between repertoires was computed as shared unique clonotypes divided by the size of the smaller repertoire. Three approaches were used to assess repertoire richness: RTK rarefaction, the Chao1 estimator, and Recon v2.1 estimates of unobserved clonotypes. Generation probabilities for all TCRbeta clonotypes obtained by the gDNA method from a handful of donors were computed using OLGA. TCRdb took over this immuneACCESS table, retaining in-frame rearrangements with V and J assigned. Such tables are incomplete; in checked studies, under half of the missing clones stem from an unresolved V gene, and the remainder is unexplained. Clone size and the V and J calls come from that table; the DNA yielded D and trimming. The sample includes just over 2,000,000 clones, with 85% to 95% observed a single time. Around 0.13% of the sample rests with the top ten.

The sample belongs to a study of shared clonotypes between healthy human individuals (dated by TCRdb to 2019 to 2021). Concerning the study at large: A couple of women and a few men aged 18 to 49 years were included in the cohort. To estimate repertoire size and how much clonotype sharing occurs between individuals, the study deeply sequenced the blood TCR repertoires of about five healthy adults. Per donor, three plates each were used for CD4 naive and CD4 memory, two for CD8 naive, and one for CD8 memory. Per donor, leukapheresis produced somewhere between about 0.85 and 10 billion PBMCs. To increase sequencing depth and limit assay-specific biases, TCR repertoire library preparation and sequencing were carried out by different laboratories using diverse techniques.

The paper as a whole reports these results and caveats: The small number of donors limited the genetic and exposure-history diversity represented. Incomplete sequencing was indicated by rarefaction of sorted-subset datasets, despite the large sequencing depth. When several donors were compared, the shared fraction of clonotypes was about 5% for naive CD4, 3.5% for naive CD8, more than 2% for memory CD4, and 0.4% for memory CD8. Pairwise subsampling indicated that sequencing depth was expected to affect the degree of clonotype sharing among donors. Estimated clonotype richness was generally larger for naive than for memory subsets. Sampling was limited to blood, and TCR repertoires in tissue likely differ from TCR repertoires in blood. Higher generation probabilities were observed for clonotypes shared by all four sorted-subset donors than for non-shared clonotypes.

The CDR3 numbers 13 residues from cysteine through phenylalanine. Just CDR3 DNA is preserved here, 39 bases in frame from base 1. At the junction V is shortened by 7 bases and J by 5 bases, with 17 bases in between. CDR1 and CDR2 are read off the germline V gene (reference sequence) as GTSNPN and SVGIG. The donors were healthy, HIV-negative adults who had no recently reported acute infections or vaccinations. Every donor was a Caucasian adult living in Nashville, Tennessee, USA. Magnetic negative selection was used to enrich CD4+ T cells, after which naive cells were positively selected on CD45RA and the negative fraction became the memory subset. Blood was obtained by leukapheresis, after which PBMCs were separated by Ficoll-Histopaque density gradient centrifugation and cryopreserved in liquid nitrogen vapor phase. Purity and quantity of every magnetically sorted T cell population were checked by analytical flow cytometry. From each sorted fraction, genomic DNA was isolated and quantified by UV absorbance on a Nanodrop 2000c.

The chain joins TRBV30 to TRBJ2-5; the D region possibly corresponds to TRBD1 (7 bases align). The TCR was taken from a man younger than 35 in good health. The sequenced sample was naive CD4+ T cells sorted from blood. Taken with the paper, the label for cell subset or site translates to: CD45RA+ positively selected. The DNA reads as follows: TGTGCCTCCTCACGGCCAGGGGGGGAGACCCAGTACTTC. Its amino acids are CASSRPGGETQYF.